This T cell receptor (beta chain) derives from a study of T cells in Graves' hyperthyroidism and ophthalmopathy. Subjects aged 18 to 65 presented with newly diagnosed hyperthyroidism of less than 2 months' duration. Regions amplified from RNA transcripts were the TCR beta CDR3 regions. The TCR CDR3 first-round RT-PCR relied on the HTBI primer set. A single record per CDR3 protein comes from TCRdb applying MiXCR to the multiplex PCR reads. Of about 210,000 distinct CDR3 sequences in the sample, approximately 17% were seen once. The sequence was obtained from a man in his fifties with Graves' hyperthyroidism. Sequencing used blood.

CDR3 bases: TGTGCCAGCACCCCGCGGGATGGCGGGAGTTACGAGCAGTACTTC. Translated: CASTPRDGGSYEQYF. The gene calls are TRBV28 and TRBJ2-7; 7 bases line up with TRBD2. Looked up from germline, CDR1 is MDHEN and CDR2 is SYDVKM. The CDR3 contains 15 residues. V lost 7 bases to trimming and J lost 4 bases; unmatched junction nucleotides: 13.